This T cell receptor (beta chain) was sequenced during a study of blood T cells in healthy people across ages. The study's findings and limits: Comparison with aged donors showed that long-lived donors had more naive CD4+ cells and higher diversity.

This clonotype has a handful of counts. Its target is unknown. The total RNA that was extracted per sample amounted to at least 6 micrograms. This CDR3 is 11 amino acids long. Per the germline V gene, CDR1 is DFQATT and CDR2 is SNEGSKA (reference sequence). Deletions cut 6 bases from V and 7 bases from J, with 13 bases between. A second PCR of 7 to 11 cycles used a sample-barcoded 5' primer and a J-beta primer mix. A single record per CDR3 protein comes from TCRdb applying MiXCR to the 5' RACE reads. The sample shows about 970,000 distinct CDR3 sequences, about 53% of them seen only once. The material sequenced was blood. The rearrangement joins TRBV20-1 to TRBJ2-7, with D perhaps given as TRBD1 or TRBD2 (5 bases each). This sequence was found in a woman in her fifties or sixties in good health. The CDR3 loop is CSARGEGEQYF. The CDR3 nucleotides are TGCAGTGCCCGGGGCGAGGGGGAGCAGTACTTC.